Presented here are 6 T cell receptor beta chains from one specimen sequenced in a study of T cells in tumors and immune-related adverse events. Using immunoSEQ multiplex PCR, the repertoire was profiled, and TCRdb retains in-frame clones only, with some absent. The sample records fewer than 25,000 clones, about 89% being singletons. Sequenced here: lymph node tissue, sampled from a patient treated with anti-PD-1 therapy. The receptor set was obtained from a female donor with metastatic renal cell carcinoma.

This sequence joins TRBV6-5 and TRBJ2-5; no clear D gene. The J call is doubtful: the DNA matches TRBJ2-7 better. Germline V CDR1 and CDR2: MNHEY, SVGAGI. The CDR3 is 14 amino acids. The CDR3 region is CASSYGGRSYEQYF. CDR3 nucleotides: TGTGCCAGCAGTTACGGCGGCCGCTCCTACGAGCAGTACTTC.

The genes are TRBV12-2 and TRBJ1-2; the table's D call TRBD1 went unverified against the DNA. TRBV12-2 is deemed a pseudogene. The CDR3 covers 16 residues. The CDR3 spells CASRLETGNSSYGYTF. The CDR3 coding sequence is TGTGCAAGTCGCTTAGAGACAGGGAATAGCTCCTATGGCTACACCTTC.

The V gene is TRBV5-6, the J gene TRBJ1-2; D gene uncertain. Trimming removed 0 bases at V and 2 bases at J, with 5 bases between. Germline V lookup: CDR1 SGHDT, CDR2 YYEEEE. The CDR3 spans 13 residues. The DNA of the CDR3 is TGTGCCAGCAGCTTGGGAGGGAACTATGGCTACACCTTC. This gives the protein CASSLGGNYGYTF. Together with reference TRBV5-6 and TRBJ1-2, the CDR3 gives the full variable domain: DAGVTQSPTHLIKTRGQQVTLRCSPKSGHDTVSWYQQALGQGPQFIFQYYEEEERQRGNFPDRFSGHQFPNYSSELNVNALLLGDSALYLCASSLGGNYGYTFGSGTRLTVV.

The chain uses TRBV28 and TRBJ1-2, with 9 bases aligning to TRBD1. The CDR3 is 13 amino acids. The germline V gene has CDR1 MDHEN and CDR2 SYDVKM. V shed 8 bases, J shed 1 base, and the junction held 2 bases outside the gene matches. The CDR3 is CASRQGVNYGYTF. Written as DNA, the CDR3 is TGTGCCAGCCGACAGGGGGTTAACTATGGCTACACCTTC.

The J gene is TRBJ2-3, the V gene TRBV5-1; 8 nucleotides match TRBD2. In germline, CDR1 is SGHRS, CDR2 YFSETQ. V gave up 0 bases and J gave up 3 bases; unmatched junction bases: 6. The CDR3 contains 16 residues. Written as DNA, the CDR3 is TGCGCCAGCAGCTTGGAAATCGGGGGGGTAACAGATACGCAGTATTTT. This encodes CASSLEIGGVTDTQYF.

This chain uses TRBV4-3 with TRBJ2-7; D is possibly TRBD2 (6 bases). Between the trimmed V and J ends, which lost 0 bases and 0 bases, there was a span of 9 bases. The CDR3 totals 15 residues. Germline-derived CDR1 and CDR2 are LGHNA and YSLEER. Here the CDR3 DNA reads TGCGCCAGCAGCCAAGATGCGGGGAGCTCCTACGAGCAGTACTTC. Protein product: CASSQDAGSSYEQYF.